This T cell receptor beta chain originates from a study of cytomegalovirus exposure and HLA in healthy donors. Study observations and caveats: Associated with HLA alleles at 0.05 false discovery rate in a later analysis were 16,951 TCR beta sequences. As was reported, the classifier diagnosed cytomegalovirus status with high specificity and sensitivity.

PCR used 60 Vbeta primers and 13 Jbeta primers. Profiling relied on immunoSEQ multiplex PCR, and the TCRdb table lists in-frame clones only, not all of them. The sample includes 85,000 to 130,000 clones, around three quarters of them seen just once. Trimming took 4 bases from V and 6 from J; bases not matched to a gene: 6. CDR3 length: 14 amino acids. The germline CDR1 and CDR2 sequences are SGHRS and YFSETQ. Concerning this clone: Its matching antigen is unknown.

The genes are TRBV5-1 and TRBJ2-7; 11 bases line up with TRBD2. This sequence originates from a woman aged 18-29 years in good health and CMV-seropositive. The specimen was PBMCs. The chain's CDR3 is CASSPGTSGLEQYF. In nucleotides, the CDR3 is TGCGCCAGCAGCCCGGGGACTAGCGGACTCGAGCAGTACTTC.